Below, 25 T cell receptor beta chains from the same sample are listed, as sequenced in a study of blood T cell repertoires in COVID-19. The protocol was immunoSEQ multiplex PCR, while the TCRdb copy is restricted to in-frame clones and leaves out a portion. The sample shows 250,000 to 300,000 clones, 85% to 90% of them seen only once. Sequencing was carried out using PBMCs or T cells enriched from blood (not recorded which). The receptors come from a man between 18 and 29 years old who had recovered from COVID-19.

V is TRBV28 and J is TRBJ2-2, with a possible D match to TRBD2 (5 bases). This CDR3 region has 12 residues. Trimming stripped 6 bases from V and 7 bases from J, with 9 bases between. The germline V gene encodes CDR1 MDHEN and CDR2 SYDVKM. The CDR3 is CASRVRGGELFF. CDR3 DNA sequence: TGTGCCAGCAGGGTTCGGGGCGGGGAGCTGTTTTTT.

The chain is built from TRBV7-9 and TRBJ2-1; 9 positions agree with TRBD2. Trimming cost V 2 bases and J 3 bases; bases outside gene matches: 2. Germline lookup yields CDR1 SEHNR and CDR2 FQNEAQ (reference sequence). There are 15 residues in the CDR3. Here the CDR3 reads CASSLLSGGYNEQFF. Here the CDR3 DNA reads TGTGCCAGCAGCTTACTTAGCGGGGGCTACAATGAGCAGTTCTTC. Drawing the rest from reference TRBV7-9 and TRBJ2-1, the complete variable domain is DTGVSQNPRHKITKRGQNVTFRCDPISEHNRLYWYRQTLGQGPEFLTYFQNEAQLEKSRLLSDRFSAERPKGSFSTLEIQRTEQGDSAMYLCASSLLSGGYNEQFFGPGTRLTVL.

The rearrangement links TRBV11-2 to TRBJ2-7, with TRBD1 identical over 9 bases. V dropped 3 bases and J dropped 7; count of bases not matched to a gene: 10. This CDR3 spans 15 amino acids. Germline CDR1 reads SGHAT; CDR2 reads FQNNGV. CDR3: CASSFGTGNPFEQYF. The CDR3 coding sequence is TGTGCCAGCAGCTTCGGGACAGGGAACCCTTTTGAGCAGTACTTC. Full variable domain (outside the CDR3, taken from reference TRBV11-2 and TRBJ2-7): EAGVAQSPRYKIIEKRQSVAFWCNPISGHATLYWYQQILGQGPKLLIQFQNNGVVDDSQLPKDRFSAERLKGVDSTLKIQPAKLEDSAVYLCASSFGTGNPFEQYFGPGTRLTVT.

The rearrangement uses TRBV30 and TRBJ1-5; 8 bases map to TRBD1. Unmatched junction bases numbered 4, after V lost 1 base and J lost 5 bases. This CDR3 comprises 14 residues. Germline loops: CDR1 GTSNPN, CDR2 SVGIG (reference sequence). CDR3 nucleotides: TGTGCCTGGAGTGCCGGGACAGGTGATCAGCCCCAGCATTTT. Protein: CAWSAGTGDQPQHF.

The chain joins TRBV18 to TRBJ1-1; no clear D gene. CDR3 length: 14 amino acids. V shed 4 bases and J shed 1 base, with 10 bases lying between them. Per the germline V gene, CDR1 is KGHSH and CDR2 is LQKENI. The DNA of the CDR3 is TGTGCCAGCTCACTCACGCTAGGGAACACTGAAGCTTTCTTT. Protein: CASSLTLGNTEAFF.

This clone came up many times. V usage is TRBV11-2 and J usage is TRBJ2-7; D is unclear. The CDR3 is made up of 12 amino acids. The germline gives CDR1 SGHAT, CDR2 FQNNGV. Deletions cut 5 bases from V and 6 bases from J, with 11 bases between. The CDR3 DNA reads TGTGCCAGCAGCCTGGTAGTTTCCGAGCAGTACTTC. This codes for CASSLVVSEQYF.

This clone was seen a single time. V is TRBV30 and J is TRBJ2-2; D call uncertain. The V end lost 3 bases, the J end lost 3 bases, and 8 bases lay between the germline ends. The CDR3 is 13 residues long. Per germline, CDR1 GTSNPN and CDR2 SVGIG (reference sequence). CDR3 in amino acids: CAWRPQDTGELFF. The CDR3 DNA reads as TGTGCCTGGAGACCACAAGACACCGGGGAGCTGTTTTTT.

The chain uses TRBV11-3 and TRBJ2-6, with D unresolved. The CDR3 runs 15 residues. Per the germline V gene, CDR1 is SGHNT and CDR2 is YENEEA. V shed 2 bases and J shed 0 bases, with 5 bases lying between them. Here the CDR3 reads CASSLPNSGANVLTF. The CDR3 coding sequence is TGTGCCAGCAGCTTACCTAACTCTGGGGCCAACGTCCTGACTTTC.

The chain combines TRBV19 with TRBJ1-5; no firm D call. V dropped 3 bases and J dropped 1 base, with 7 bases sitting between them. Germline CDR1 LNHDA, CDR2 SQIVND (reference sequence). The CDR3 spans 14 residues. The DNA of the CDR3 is TGTGCCAGTAGTATCCAGGCCAGCAATCAGCCCCAGCATTTT. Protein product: CASSIQASNQPQHF.

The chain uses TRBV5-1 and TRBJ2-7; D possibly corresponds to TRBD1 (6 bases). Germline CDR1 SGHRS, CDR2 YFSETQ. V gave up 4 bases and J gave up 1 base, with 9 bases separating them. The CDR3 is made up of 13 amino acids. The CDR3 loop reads CASSRTGSYEQYF. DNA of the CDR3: TGCGCCAGCAGCCGTACAGGGTCCTACGAGCAGTACTTC.

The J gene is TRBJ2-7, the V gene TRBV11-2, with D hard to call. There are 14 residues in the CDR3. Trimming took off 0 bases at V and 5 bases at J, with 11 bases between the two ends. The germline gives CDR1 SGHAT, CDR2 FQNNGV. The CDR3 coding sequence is TGTGCCAGCAGCTTAGAGAGAGGAATAGACGAGCAGTACTTC. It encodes CASSLERGIDEQYF.

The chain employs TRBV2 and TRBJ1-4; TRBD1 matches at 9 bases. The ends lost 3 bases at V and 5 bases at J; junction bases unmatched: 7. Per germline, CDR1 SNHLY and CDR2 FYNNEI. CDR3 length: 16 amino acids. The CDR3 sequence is CASSEKGDRENEKLFF. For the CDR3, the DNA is TGTGCCAGCAGTGAGAAAGGGGACAGGGAGAATGAAAAACTGTTTTTT.

CDR3 in DNA: TGTGCCAGTAGTATGACAGGGGAAGTGACTGAAGCTTTCTTT. The encoded protein is CASSMTGEVTEAFF. The J gene is TRBJ1-1, the V gene TRBV19; 8 positions match TRBD1. Trimming cost V 3 bases and J 5 bases; bases outside gene matches: 5. The V gene's germline CDR1 is LNHDA and CDR2 SQIVND (reference sequence). The CDR3 runs 14 residues.

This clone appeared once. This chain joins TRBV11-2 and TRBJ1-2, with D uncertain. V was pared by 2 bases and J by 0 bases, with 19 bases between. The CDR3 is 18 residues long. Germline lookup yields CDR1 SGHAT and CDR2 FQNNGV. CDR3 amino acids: CASSLPNPERGTNYGYTF. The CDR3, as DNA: TGTGCCAGCAGCTTACCCAACCCGGAGCGAGGGACTAACTATGGCTACACCTTC. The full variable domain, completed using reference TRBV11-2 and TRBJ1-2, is EAGVAQSPRYKIIEKRQSVAFWCNPISGHATLYWYQQILGQGPKLLIQFQNNGVVDDSQLPKDRFSAERLKGVDSTLKIQPAKLEDSAVYLCASSLPNPERGTNYGYTFGSGTRLTVV.

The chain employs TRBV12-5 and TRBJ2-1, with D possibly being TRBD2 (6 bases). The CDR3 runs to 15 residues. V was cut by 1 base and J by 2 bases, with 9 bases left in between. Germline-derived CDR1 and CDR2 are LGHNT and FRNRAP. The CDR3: CASGLGSGPYNEQFF. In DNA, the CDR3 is TGTGCTAGTGGTTTGGGGAGCGGGCCCTACAATGAGCAGTTCTTC.

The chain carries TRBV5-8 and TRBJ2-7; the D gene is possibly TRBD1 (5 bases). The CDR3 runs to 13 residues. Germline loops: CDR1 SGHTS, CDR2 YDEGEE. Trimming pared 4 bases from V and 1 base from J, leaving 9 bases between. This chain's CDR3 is CASSPRDSYEQYF. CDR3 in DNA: TGTGCCAGCAGCCCCAGGGATTCCTACGAGCAGTACTTC.

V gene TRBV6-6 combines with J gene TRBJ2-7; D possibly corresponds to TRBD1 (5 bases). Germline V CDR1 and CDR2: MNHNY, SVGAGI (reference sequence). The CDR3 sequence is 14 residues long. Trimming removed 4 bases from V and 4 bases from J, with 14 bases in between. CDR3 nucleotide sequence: TGTGCCAGCAGTTCCCAGGGCCGCCGGTACGAGCAGTACTTC. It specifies CASSSQGRRYEQYF.

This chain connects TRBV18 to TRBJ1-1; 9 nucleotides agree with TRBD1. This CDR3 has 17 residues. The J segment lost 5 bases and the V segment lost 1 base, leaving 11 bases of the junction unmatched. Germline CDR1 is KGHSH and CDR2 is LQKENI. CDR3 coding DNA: TGTGCCAGCTCACCACGACCGGGACAGGGTGGTGGGACTGAAGCTTTCTTT. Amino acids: CASSPRPGQGGGTEAFF.

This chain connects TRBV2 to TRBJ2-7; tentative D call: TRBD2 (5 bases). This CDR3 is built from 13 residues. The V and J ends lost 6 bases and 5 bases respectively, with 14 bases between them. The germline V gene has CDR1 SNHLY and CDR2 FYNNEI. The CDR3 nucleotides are TGTGCCAGCAGGAAGGACGGGCGGGACGAGCAGTACTTC. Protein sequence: CASRKDGRDEQYF. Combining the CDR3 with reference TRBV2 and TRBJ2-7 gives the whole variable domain EPEVTQTPSHQVTQMGQEVILRCVPISNHLYFYWYRQILGQKVEFLVSFYNNEISEKSEIFDDQFSVERPDGSNFTLKIRSTKLEDSAMYFCASRKDGRDEQYFGPGTRLTVT.

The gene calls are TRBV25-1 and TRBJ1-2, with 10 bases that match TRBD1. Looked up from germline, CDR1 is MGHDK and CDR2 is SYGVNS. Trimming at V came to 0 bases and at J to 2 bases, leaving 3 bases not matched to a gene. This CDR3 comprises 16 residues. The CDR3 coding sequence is TGTGCCAGCAGTGAATATGGGACAGGGGAGAACTATGGCTACACCTTC. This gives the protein CASSEYGTGENYGYTF.

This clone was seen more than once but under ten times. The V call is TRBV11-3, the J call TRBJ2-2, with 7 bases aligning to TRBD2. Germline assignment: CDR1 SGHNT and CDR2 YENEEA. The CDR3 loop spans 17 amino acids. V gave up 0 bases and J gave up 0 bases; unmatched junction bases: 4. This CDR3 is CASSLDRSGANTGELFF. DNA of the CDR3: TGTGCCAGCAGCTTAGATCGGAGCGGGGCGAACACCGGGGAGCTGTTTTTT.

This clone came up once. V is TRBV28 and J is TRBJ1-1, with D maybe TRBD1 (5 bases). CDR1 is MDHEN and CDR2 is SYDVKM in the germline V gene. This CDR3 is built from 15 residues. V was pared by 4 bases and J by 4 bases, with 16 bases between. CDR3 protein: CASSYNTGRSTEAFF. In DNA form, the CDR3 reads TGTGCCAGCAGTTATAATACAGGAAGATCCACTGAAGCTTTCTTT.

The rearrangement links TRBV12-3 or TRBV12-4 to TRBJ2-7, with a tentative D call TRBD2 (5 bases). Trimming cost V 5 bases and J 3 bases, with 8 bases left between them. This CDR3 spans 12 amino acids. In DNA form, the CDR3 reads TGTGCCAGCAGTACCGGGGTCTACGAGCAGTACTTC. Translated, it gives CASSTGVYEQYF.

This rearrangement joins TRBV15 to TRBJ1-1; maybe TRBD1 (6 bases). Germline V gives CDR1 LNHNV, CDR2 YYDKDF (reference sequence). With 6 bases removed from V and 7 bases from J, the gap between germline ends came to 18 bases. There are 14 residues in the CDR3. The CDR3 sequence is CATSTWEGDHEAFF. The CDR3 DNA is TGTGCCACCAGTACGTGGGAGGGGGATCATGAAGCTTTCTTT.

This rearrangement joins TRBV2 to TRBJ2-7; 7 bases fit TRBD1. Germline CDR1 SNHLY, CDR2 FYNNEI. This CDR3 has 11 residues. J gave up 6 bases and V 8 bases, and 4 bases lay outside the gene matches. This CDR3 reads CASEGAGEQYF. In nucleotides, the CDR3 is TGTGCCAGCGAGGGGGCCGGCGAGCAGTACTTC. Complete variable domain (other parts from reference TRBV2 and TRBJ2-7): EPEVTQTPSHQVTQMGQEVILRCVPISNHLYFYWYRQILGQKVEFLVSFYNNEISEKSEIFDDQFSVERPDGSNFTLKIRSTKLEDSAMYFCASEGAGEQYFGPGTRLTVT.